The source of this TCR beta chain is a study of T cells after yellow fever vaccination. General study findings and limits: Weaker in magnitude, the secondary response showed a faster peak on day 5 versus 15. Post-booster reappearance was seen for most primary-vaccination clones (just over 95% CD4, roughly 88% CD8).

The study made its TCR cDNA through 5'RACE template switching. That step introduced a universal primer site along with UMIs. A single record per CDR3 protein comes from TCRdb applying MiXCR to the 5' RACE reads. The data contain 340,000 or so distinct CDR3 sequences, 9.5% to 15% of them singletons. With regard to this clonotype: Its matching antigen is unknown.

The source was CD4+ T cells sorted from PBMCs, collected 15 days after the yellow fever booster vaccination. The sequence was obtained from a man younger than 35 who received the YFV17D yellow fever vaccine.

The CDR3 spells CASSPDRKKLFF. In DNA form, the CDR3 reads TGTGCCAGCAGCCCGGACCGGAAAAAACTGTTTTTT. The V and J genes are TRBV7-6 and TRBJ1-4, with unresolved D. Germline values: CDR1 SGHVS, CDR2 FNYEAQ. The CDR3 runs to 12 residues. Trimming pared 5 bases from V and 9 bases from J, leaving 10 bases between.